The clone carrying this T cell receptor (beta chain) was detected a few times. Its specificity is unknown. The CDR3 length is 13 residues. Trimming shortened V by 4 bases and J by 0 bases, and 6 bases separated the two germline ends. Germline lookup yields CDR1 MRHNA and CDR2 SNTAGT. The source of the sample is a study of pediatric ulcerative colitis. Overall study results and limits: All ulcerative colitis patients, but no controls, carried two rectal clonotypes. In rectum, acute severe colitis had expanded clones and less diversity.

The assay was run at survey level. The method was immunoSEQ multiplex PCR; TCRdb's version includes in-frame clones alone and lacks a portion of them. The sample holds roughly 70,000 clones, 85% to 90% seen once. What was sequenced was blood. The J gene is TRBJ1-1, the V gene TRBV6-4; no firm D call. This TCR came from a boy aged 5-17 years with severe ulcerative colitis. The chain's CDR3 is CASSAPLNTEAFF. CDR3 DNA sequence: TGTGCCAGCAGTGCCCCCCTGAACACTGAAGCTTTCTTT.